The clone carrying this TCR beta chain was seen only once. The record originates from a study of control samples from healthy donors and cancer patients. Germline V CDR1 and CDR2: MGHDK, SYGVNS. Trimming removed 8 bases from V and 5 bases from J; junction bases left unmatched: 0. CDR3 length: 11 residues. Repertoires were generated with immunoSEQ multiplex PCR, while TCRdb's copy carries only in-frame clones and drops some. This repertoire shows a few hundred thousand clones, 80% to 95% found once; its top ten account for just under 6.5%. The sequence was collected from a middle-aged man with head and neck cancer. This chain connects TRBV25-1 to TRBJ1-2, with 9 nucleotides matching TRBD1. The sequencing sample was made of PBMCs. CDR3 sequence reads: CASGTGYGYTF. The CDR3 DNA reads TGTGCCAGCGGGACAGGGTATGGCTACACCTTC.